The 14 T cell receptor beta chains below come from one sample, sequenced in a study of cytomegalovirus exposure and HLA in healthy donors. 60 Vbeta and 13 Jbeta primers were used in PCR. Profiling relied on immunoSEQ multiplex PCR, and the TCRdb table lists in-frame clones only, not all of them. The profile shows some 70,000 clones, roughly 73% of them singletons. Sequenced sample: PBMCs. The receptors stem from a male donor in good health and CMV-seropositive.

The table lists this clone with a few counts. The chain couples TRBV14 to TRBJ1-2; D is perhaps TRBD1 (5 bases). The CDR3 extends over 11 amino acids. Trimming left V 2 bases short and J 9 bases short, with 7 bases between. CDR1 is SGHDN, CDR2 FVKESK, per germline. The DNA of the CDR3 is TGTGCCAGCAGCCAAAAGGGGAGCTACACCTTC. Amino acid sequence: CASSQKGSYTF.

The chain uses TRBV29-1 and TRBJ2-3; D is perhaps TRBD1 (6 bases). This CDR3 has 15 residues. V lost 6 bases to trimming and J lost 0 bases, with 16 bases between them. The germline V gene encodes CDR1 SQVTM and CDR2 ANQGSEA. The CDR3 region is CSVLPGHSSTDTQYF. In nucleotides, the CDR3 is TGCAGCGTCCTACCGGGACACTCTAGCACAGATACGCAGTATTTT.

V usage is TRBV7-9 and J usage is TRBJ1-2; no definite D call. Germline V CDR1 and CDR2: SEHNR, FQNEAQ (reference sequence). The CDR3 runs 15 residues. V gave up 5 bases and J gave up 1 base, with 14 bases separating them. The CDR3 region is CASSQTDGINYGYTF. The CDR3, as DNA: TGTGCCAGCAGCCAAACCGACGGGATTAACTATGGCTACACCTTC.

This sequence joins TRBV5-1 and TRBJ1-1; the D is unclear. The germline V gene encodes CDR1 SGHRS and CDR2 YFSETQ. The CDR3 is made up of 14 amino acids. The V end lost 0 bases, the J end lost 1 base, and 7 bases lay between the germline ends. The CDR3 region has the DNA TGCGCCAGCAGCTTGGGAGGAACGAACACTGAAGCTTTCTTT. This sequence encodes CASSLGGTNTEAFF. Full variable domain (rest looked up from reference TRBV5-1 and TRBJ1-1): KAGVTQTPRYLIKTRGQQVTLSCSPISGHRSVSWYQQTPGQGLQFLFEYFSETQRNKGNFPGRFSGRQFSNSRSEMNVSTLELGDSALYLCASSLGGTNTEAFFGQGTRLTVV.

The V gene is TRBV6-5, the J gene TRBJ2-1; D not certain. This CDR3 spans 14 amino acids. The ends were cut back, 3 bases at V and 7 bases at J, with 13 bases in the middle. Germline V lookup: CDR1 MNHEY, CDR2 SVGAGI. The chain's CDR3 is CASSYVADQNEQFF. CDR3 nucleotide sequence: TGTGCCAGCAGTTATGTAGCAGATCAAAATGAGCAGTTCTTC.

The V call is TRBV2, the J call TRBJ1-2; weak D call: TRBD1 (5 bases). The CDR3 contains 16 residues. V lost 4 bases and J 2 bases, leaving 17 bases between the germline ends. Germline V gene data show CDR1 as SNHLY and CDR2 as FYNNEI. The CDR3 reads CASSGGPLRTNYGYTF. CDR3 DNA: TGTGCCAGCAGTGGGGGCCCTCTTCGAACGAACTATGGCTACACCTTC.

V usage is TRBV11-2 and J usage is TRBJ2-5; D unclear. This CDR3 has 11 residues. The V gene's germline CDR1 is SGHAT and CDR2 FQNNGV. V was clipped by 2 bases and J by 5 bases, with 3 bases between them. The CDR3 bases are TGTGCCAGCAGCTTACGGGAGACCCAGTACTTC. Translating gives CASSLRETQYF.

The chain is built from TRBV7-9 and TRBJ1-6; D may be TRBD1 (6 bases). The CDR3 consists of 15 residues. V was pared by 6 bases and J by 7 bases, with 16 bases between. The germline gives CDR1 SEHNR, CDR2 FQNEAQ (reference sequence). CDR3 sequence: CASSSTGQLNSPLHF. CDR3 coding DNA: TGTGCCAGCAGTTCTACAGGACAGTTGAATTCACCCCTCCACTTT.

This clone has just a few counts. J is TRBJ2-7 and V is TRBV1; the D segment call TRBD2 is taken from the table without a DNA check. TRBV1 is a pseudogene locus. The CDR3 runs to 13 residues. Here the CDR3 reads CTSSSTFHSEQYF. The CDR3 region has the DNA TGCACCAGCAGCTCCACGTTTCATAGCGAGCAGTACTTC.

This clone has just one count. In DNA, the CDR3 is TGCGCCAGCACTTGGGACAGACTGTATAGCAATCAGCCCCAGCATTTT. Translation gives CASTWDRLYSNQPQHF. The rearrangement uses TRBV5-1 and TRBJ1-5, with 7 bases fitting TRBD1. The CDR3 covers 16 residues. V dropped 6 bases and J dropped 0; count of bases not matched to a gene: 9. Germline assignment: CDR1 SGHRS and CDR2 YFSETQ.

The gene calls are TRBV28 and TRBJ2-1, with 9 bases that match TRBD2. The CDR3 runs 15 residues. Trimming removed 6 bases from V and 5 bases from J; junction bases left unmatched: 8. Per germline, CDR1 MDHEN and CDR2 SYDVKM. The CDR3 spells CASREAGGQNNEQFF. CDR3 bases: TGTGCCAGCAGAGAGGCGGGGGGGCAAAACAATGAGCAGTTCTTC.

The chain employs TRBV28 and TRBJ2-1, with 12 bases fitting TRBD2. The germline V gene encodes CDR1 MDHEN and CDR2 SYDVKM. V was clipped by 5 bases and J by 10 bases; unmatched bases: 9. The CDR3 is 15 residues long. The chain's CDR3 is CASSQMTSGGGEQFF. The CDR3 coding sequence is TGTGCCAGCAGTCAAATGACTAGCGGGGGAGGCGAGCAGTTCTTC.

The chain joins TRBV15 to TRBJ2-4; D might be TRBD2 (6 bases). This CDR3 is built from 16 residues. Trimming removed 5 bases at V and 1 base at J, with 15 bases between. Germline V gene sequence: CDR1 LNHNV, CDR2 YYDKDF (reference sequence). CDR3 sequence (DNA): TGTGCCACCAGCCCATTCAGGGAGGCGGCCAAAAACATTCAGTACTTC. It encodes CATSPFREAAKNIQYF.

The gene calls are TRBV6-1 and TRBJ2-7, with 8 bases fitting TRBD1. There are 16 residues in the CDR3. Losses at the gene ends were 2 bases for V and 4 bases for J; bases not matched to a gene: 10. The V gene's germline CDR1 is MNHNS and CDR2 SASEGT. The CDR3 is CASSETERTGRYEQYF. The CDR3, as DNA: TGTGCCAGCAGTGAAACCGAAAGGACAGGGAGGTACGAGCAGTACTTC.